Below, 29 T cell receptor beta chains from the same sample are listed, as sequenced in a study of blood T cell repertoires in COVID-19. Assay: immunoSEQ multiplex PCR; the TCRdb copy retains only in-frame clones and omits some. This sample has 130,000 to 150,000 clones, with less than 90% found just once. Material for sequencing was PBMCs or T cells enriched from blood (not recorded which). The receptors shown here come from a middle-aged man with acute COVID-19.

This clone is a singleton in its sample. V is TRBV2 and J is TRBJ2-2; D perhaps matches TRBD2 (6 bases). The CDR3 is 14 residues long. CDR1 SNHLY and CDR2 FYNNEI come from the germline V gene. Between the trimmed V and J ends, which lost 6 bases and 5 bases, there was a span of 13 bases. The CDR3, as DNA: TGTGCCAGCAGGGGAGGAGGGTATACCGGGGAGCTGTTTTTT. Translating it yields CASRGGGYTGELFF.

The gene calls are TRBV6-5 and TRBJ1-2, with 7 bases fitting TRBD1. CDR1 and CDR2 (germline): MNHEY, SVGAGI. The CDR3 length is 14 residues. Trimming cost V 2 bases and J 2 bases; bases outside gene matches: 2. The CDR3 nucleotides read TGTGCCAGCAGTTACGGGACAGTAAACTATGGCTACACCTTC. Translation: CASSYGTVNYGYTF.

The chain couples TRBV13 to TRBJ2-4; no firm D call. Trimming pared 0 bases from V and 0 bases from J, leaving 3 bases between. The CDR3 is made up of 14 amino acids. The germline gives CDR1 PRHDT, CDR2 FYEKMQ (reference sequence). CDR3 region: CASSLGVAKNIQYF. CDR3 sequence (DNA): TGTGCCAGCAGCTTAGGCGTAGCCAAAAACATTCAGTACTTC.

This chain uses TRBV27 with TRBJ2-7, with 14 bases fitting TRBD2. The CDR3 runs 16 residues. Germline V gene sequence: CDR1 MNHEY, CDR2 SMNVEV (reference sequence). The V and J ends lost 6 bases and 3 bases, in that order; junction bases with no gene match: 7. For the CDR3, the DNA is TGTGCCAGCAGCTCATACGGACTAGCGGGAGGCTACGAGCAGTACTTC. Protein sequence: CASSSYGLAGGYEQYF.

The V call is TRBV3-1 (or the pseudogene TRBV3-2), the J call TRBJ2-7, with a tentative D call TRBD1 (6 bases). The CDR3 extends over 14 amino acids. Trimming took 3 bases from V and 0 from J, leaving 9 bases between them. Germline V gene data show CDR1 as LGHDT and CDR2 as YNNKEL (reference sequence). This CDR3 reads CASSQPGHSYEQYF. CDR3 coding DNA: TGTGCCAGCAGCCAGCCGGGACACTCCTACGAGCAGTACTTC.

The chain combines TRBV11-2 with TRBJ1-1; no clear D gene. V was pared by 5 bases and J by 4 bases, with 11 bases between. This CDR3 is 13 amino acids long. In germline, CDR1 is SGHAT, CDR2 FQNNGV. The DNA of the CDR3 is TGTGCCAGCAGCGCCCGAGACTCCACTGAAGCTTTCTTT. Translated: CASSARDSTEAFF.

This chain links TRBV24-1 with TRBJ1-1, with D perhaps TRBD1 (5 bases). The CDR3 totals 14 residues. Deletions cut 5 bases from V and 4 bases from J, with 13 bases between. The V gene's germline CDR1 is KGHDR and CDR2 SFDVKD. CDR3 loop: CATSVGGQGTEAFF. The CDR3 DNA reads TGTGCCACCAGTGTCGGGGGTCAGGGCACTGAAGCTTTCTTT.

The V and J genes are TRBV11-2 and TRBJ2-1; TRBD1 matches at 7 bases. CDR3 size: 17 residues. Germline CDR1 SGHAT, CDR2 FQNNGV. J gave up 2 bases and V 5 bases, and 12 bases lay outside the gene matches. CDR3 protein: CASSTQPRQGPYNEQFF. In nucleotides, the CDR3 is TGTGCCAGCAGCACGCAACCCCGACAGGGCCCCTACAATGAGCAGTTCTTC.

This clone was recorded many times. V usage is TRBV3-1 (or the pseudogene TRBV3-2) and J usage is TRBJ2-7; no firm D call. The CDR3 spans 15 residues. The ends were cut back, 1 base at V and 0 bases at J, with 10 bases in the middle. Germline CDR1 LGHDT, CDR2 YNNKEL (reference sequence). The CDR3 nucleotides read TGTGCCAGCAGCCAAGGTGGAGCAAGCTCCTACGAGCAGTACTTC. Translation gives CASSQGGASSYEQYF.

V is TRBV19 and J is TRBJ2-3, with 7 nucleotides matching TRBD2. The CDR3 length is 14 residues. Germline loops: CDR1 LNHDA, CDR2 SQIVND (reference sequence). The V and J ends lost 5 bases and 2 bases, in that order; junction bases with no gene match: 4. CDR3 coding DNA: TGTGCCAGTAGTCCGAGCGGGAACACAGATACGCAGTATTTT. This codes for CASSPSGNTDTQYF.

Details on this clone: Other DNA sequences within the sample encode an identical CDR3. This chain links TRBV5-1 with TRBJ2-3; 9 nucleotides line up with TRBD2. V shed 7 bases, J shed 4 bases, and the junction held 7 bases outside the gene matches. CDR3 length: 14 residues. Germline V gene data show CDR1 as SGHRS and CDR2 as YFSETQ. CDR3 amino acids: CASGRGGGADTQYF. The CDR3 coding sequence is TGCGCCAGCGGGCGCGGCGGGGGGGCAGATACGCAGTATTTT.

V and J are TRBV6-5 and TRBJ1-3; D remains ambiguous. Germline CDR1 is MNHEY and CDR2 is SVGAGI. V was trimmed by 0 bases and J by 2 bases, leaving 5 bases between them. The length of the CDR3 is 14 residues. DNA for the CDR3: TGTGCCAGCAGTTACTCGGGAGCTGGAAACACCATATATTTT. Translating it yields CASSYSGAGNTIYF.

The chain links TRBV28 to TRBJ2-5; 10 bases map to TRBD1. Germline V gene sequence: CDR1 MDHEN, CDR2 SYDVKM. The trim removed 4 bases at V and 5 bases at J, leaving 4 bases unmatched. The CDR3 consists of 14 residues. CDR3 in DNA: TGTGCCAGCAGTTCGGGACAGGGGTTGGAGACCCAGTACTTC. Its protein is CASSSGQGLETQYF.

This rearrangement joins TRBV5-4 to TRBJ2-7; D is perhaps TRBD2 (6 bases). The germline V gene encodes CDR1 SGHNT and CDR2 YYREEE (reference sequence). V lost 3 bases and J 5 bases, leaving 21 bases between the germline ends. The CDR3 covers 16 residues. The DNA of the CDR3 is TGTGCCAGCAGCTCTGGGCGGCAGGGAGGCCCCAACGAGCAGTACTTC. Protein sequence: CASSSGRQGGPNEQYF.

This clone was found a few times. The rearrangement joins TRBV4-2 to TRBJ2-5, with a possible D match to TRBD2 (6 bases). The germline V gene encodes CDR1 LGHNA and CDR2 YNFKEQ. Trimming cost V 4 bases and J 2 bases, with 17 bases left between them. CDR3 length: 16 residues. CDR3 protein: CASSRGDGTSQETQYF. The DNA of the CDR3 is TGTGCCAGCAGCCGCGGGGACGGGACTTCGCAAGAGACCCAGTACTTC.

This clone has just a few counts. The chain combines TRBV27 with TRBJ2-7, with D perhaps matching TRBD1 (7 bases). CDR3 length: 14 residues. Germline CDR1 is MNHEY and CDR2 is SMNVEV (reference sequence). V lost 9 bases, J lost 3 bases, and 18 bases lay in between. The CDR3 spells CASKGGNRGYEQYF. CDR3 bases: TGTGCCAGTAAAGGGGGGAACAGGGGCTACGAGCAGTACTTC.

The chain recombines TRBV29-1 with TRBJ1-6; TRBD1 is a possible D gene (5 bases). Germline CDR1 and CDR2: SQVTM and ANQGSEA. CDR3 length equals 14 residues. Deletions cut 6 bases from V and 0 bases from J, with 9 bases between. The CDR3 DNA follows: TGCAGCGTAAGACAGAGCTCCTATAATTCACCCCTCCACTTT. Protein: CSVRQSSYNSPLHF. Complete variable domain (other parts from reference TRBV29-1 and TRBJ1-6): SAVISQKPSRDICQRGTSLTIQCQVDSQVTMMFWYRQQPGQSLTLIATANQGSEATYESGFVIDKFPISRPNLTFSTLTVSNMSPEDSSIYLCSVRQSSYNSPLHFGNGTRLTVT.

This sequence joins TRBV13 and TRBJ1-3; 11 bases fit TRBD1. The CDR3 sequence is 17 residues long. The V segment lost 5 bases and the J segment 4 bases; nucleotides outside the gene matches: 10. In germline, CDR1 is PRHDT, CDR2 FYEKMQ (reference sequence). The CDR3 is CASSPGQGATRGNTIYF. The CDR3 nucleotides are TGTGCCAGCAGCCCCGGACAGGGGGCAACGAGAGGAAACACCATATATTTT.

CDR3 DNA sequence: TGTGCCAGTAGTATCCGGACAGGGCATGCTTCACCCCTCCACTTT. Its translation: CASSIRTGHASPLHF. V is TRBV19 and J is TRBJ1-6, with 8 bases fitting TRBD1. CDR3 size: 15 residues. Looked up from germline, CDR1 is LNHDA and CDR2 is SQIVND (reference sequence). The J segment lost 9 bases and the V segment lost 3 bases, leaving 7 bases of the junction unmatched.

The chain joins TRBV28 to TRBJ2-2, with TRBD2 identical over 9 bases. This CDR3 region has 19 residues. V trimming: 6 bases; J trimming: 3 bases; junction bases outside the gene matches: 17. Germline values: CDR1 MDHEN, CDR2 SYDVKM. CDR3 nucleotide sequence: TGTGCCAGCAGCCTCCGGACTAGCGACACCATAAGGGACACCGGGGAGCTGTTTTTT. Its translation is CASSLRTSDTIRDTGELFF.

The count of this clone is one. The V gene is TRBV30, the J gene TRBJ1-5, with a weak D call TRBD1 (5 bases). The CDR3 contains 13 residues. Trimming took 3 bases from V and 2 from J, leaving 8 bases between them. Looked up from germline, CDR1 is GTSNPN and CDR2 is SVGIG (reference sequence). This chain's CDR3 is CAWSAGGNQPQHF. The CDR3 nucleotides read TGTGCCTGGAGCGCGGGGGGCAATCAGCCCCAGCATTTT.

The V and J genes are TRBV6-2 or TRBV6-3 and TRBJ1-2; D is unresolved. In germline, CDR1 is MNHEY, CDR2 SVGEGT. This CDR3 is built from 13 residues. V lost 3 bases and J lost 5, with 10 bases in between. CDR3: CASSYSREYGYTF. CDR3 in DNA: TGTGCCAGCAGTTATTCGAGGGAGTATGGCTACACCTTC.

V and J are TRBV5-5 and TRBJ2-7, with D possibly TRBD2 on 5 matching bases. CDR1 and CDR2 (germline): SGHKS, YYEKEE (reference sequence). This CDR3 spans 13 amino acids. Trimming pared 4 bases from V and 2 bases from J, leaving 10 bases between. CDR3 DNA sequence: TGTGCCAGCAGCCGTGAGGGCCCCTACGAGCAGTACTTC. Residues: CASSREGPYEQYF.

V is TRBV10-1 and J is TRBJ2-5; D perhaps matches TRBD2 (6 bases). The J call is uncertain, as TRBJ2-7 better fits the DNA end. CDR1 and CDR2 from the germline V gene are WNHNN and SYGVQD (reference sequence). CDR3 length: 14 residues. CDR3 coding DNA: TGCGCCAGCAGTGAGTCGGGTAGCGGCTACGAGCAGTACTTC. Translated, it gives CASSESGSGYEQYF.

V is TRBV9 and J is TRBJ1-2, with D perhaps matching TRBD1 (6 bases). V gave up 3 bases and J gave up 0 bases, with 12 bases separating them. Per the germline V gene, CDR1 is SGDLS and CDR2 is YYNGEE. The CDR3 contains 15 residues. The CDR3 loop is CASSGRDTTNYGYTF. CDR3 DNA sequence: TGTGCCAGCAGCGGTCGGGACACCACTAACTATGGCTACACCTTC.

The rearrangement links TRBV19 to TRBJ2-1; 9 bases are shared with TRBD2. CDR1 LNHDA and CDR2 SQIVND come from the germline V gene (reference sequence). This CDR3 spans 14 amino acids. V was pared by 4 bases and J by 5 bases, with 3 bases of the junction left unmatched. CDR3 sequence reads: CASSKVAGDNEQFF. The CDR3 nucleotides read TGTGCCAGTAGTAAGGTAGCGGGAGACAATGAGCAGTTCTTC.

The V and J genes are TRBV21-1 and TRBJ2-3; TRBD2, the table's D call, lacks a check against the DNA. TRBV21-1 is noted as a pseudogene. The CDR3 sequence is 14 residues long. The CDR3 loop is CASSLKGGRDTQYF. In nucleotides, the CDR3 is TGTGCCAGCAGCTTAAAGGGGGGGAGAGATACGCAGTATTTT.

The chain couples TRBV2 to TRBJ1-4; no firm D call. The length of the CDR3 is 16 residues. CDR1 is SNHLY, CDR2 FYNNEI, per germline. V dropped 6 bases and J dropped 10 bases, with 24 bases sitting between them. CDR3 in DNA: TGTGCCAGCAGGTCCCGAAGGAGGAGGGCTGATGGAAAACTGTTTTTT. It specifies CASRSRRRRADGKLFF.

The rearrangement links TRBV7-6 to TRBJ1-2, with 9 nucleotides matching TRBD1. This CDR3 spans 15 amino acids. Trimming at V came to 6 bases and at J to 2 bases, leaving 7 bases not matched to a gene. The V gene's germline CDR1 is SGHVS and CDR2 FNYEAQ. The CDR3 spells CASSPFTGGNYGYTF. The CDR3 region has the DNA TGTGCCAGCAGTCCTTTTACAGGGGGCAACTATGGCTACACCTTC.